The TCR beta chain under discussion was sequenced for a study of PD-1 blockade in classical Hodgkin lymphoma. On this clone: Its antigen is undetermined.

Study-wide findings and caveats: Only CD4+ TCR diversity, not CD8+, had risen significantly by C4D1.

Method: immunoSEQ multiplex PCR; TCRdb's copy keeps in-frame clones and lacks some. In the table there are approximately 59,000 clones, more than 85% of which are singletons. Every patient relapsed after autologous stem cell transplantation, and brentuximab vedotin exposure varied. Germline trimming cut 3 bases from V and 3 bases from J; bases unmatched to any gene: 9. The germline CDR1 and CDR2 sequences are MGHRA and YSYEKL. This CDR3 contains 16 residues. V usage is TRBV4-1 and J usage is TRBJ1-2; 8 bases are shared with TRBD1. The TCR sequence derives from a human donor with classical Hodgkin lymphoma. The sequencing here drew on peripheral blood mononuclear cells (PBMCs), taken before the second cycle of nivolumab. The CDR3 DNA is TGCGCCAGCAGCCACCCTGGACAGGGCATAGACTATGGCTACACCTTC. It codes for CASSHPGQGIDYGYTF.